This T cell receptor beta chain was retrieved from a study of OX40 agonist ivuxolimab in advanced cancers. Study in general: Dose-escalation subjects each had hepatocellular carcinoma, melanoma, renal cell or head and neck cancer. Treatment received earlier with anti-PD-1, anti-PD-L1 or anti-CTLA-4 agents was allowed, and under 50% had some. Overall study results and limits: In the expanded peripheral T cells, antigen specificity was never determined. CD4+ T cells averaged fewer expanded clones than CD8+ T cells.

The CDR3 is 13 residues long. V was clipped by 0 bases and J by 3 bases, with 6 bases between them. Germline values: CDR1 LNHDA, CDR2 SQIVND (reference sequence). Generated by immunoSEQ multiplex PCR, the TCRdb table keeps only in-frame clones and is missing some. This sample has tens of thousands of clones; 70% to 90% occur once, and the top ten carry about a quarter. Turning to this clone: Its specificity is not known.

The chain carries TRBV19 and TRBJ2-7; D remains ambiguous. This TCR was recovered from an adult with an advanced solid tumor such as melanoma, head and neck, liver or kidney cancer. Sequences were derived from CD4+ or CD8+ T cells sorted from blood, sampled in a trial of the OX40 agonist ivuxolimab. The CDR3 loop is CASSIETYYEQYF. The CDR3 bases are TGTGCCAGTAGTATAGAGACTTACTACGAGCAGTACTTC.